The source of this T cell receptor (beta chain) is a study of vaccination effects on CD4 cells after COVID-19. On the study more broadly: All participants had two doses of either the BNT162b2 or mRNA-1273 vaccine. Whole-study findings and limits: Few convalescent patients were included, and no early post-infection timepoints were sampled.

Antigen-specific CD4+ T cells expanded by the ViraFEST assay with viral peptide pools were then sequenced. Once cultured for 10 days, the cells underwent separation to obtain CD4+ T cells. According to the study, vaccine recipients showed no prior SARS-CoV-2 infection and negative nucleocapsid antibodies. The authors exchanged half the medium for IL-2 medium on days 3 and 7. As for this clone: Its matching antigen is unknown.

The repertoire was sequenced with immunoSEQ multiplex PCR; TCRdb's copy has only in-frame clones and lacks some. This sample has 71,000 or so clones, with about 65% found just once. Sequencing used CD4+ T cells from PBMCs cultured with HCoV-OC43 spike peptides, obtained before COVID-19 vaccination. Subset defined: HCoV-OC43 spike overlapping peptide pool stimulation. This TCR was recovered from a human donor who received a COVID-19 vaccine.

The CDR3 reads CASSLRQFNSPLHF. As DNA, the CDR3 is TGTGCCAGCAGCTTGCGACAGTTTAATTCACCCCTCCACTTT. J is TRBJ1-6 and V is TRBV5-6, with a weak D call TRBD1 (5 bases). The ends were cut back, 1 base at V and 6 bases at J, with 8 bases in the middle. The CDR3 sequence is 14 residues long. Germline values: CDR1 SGHDT, CDR2 YYEEEE.